The TCR beta chain described here comes from a study of Graves' ophthalmopathy and Graves' hyperthyroidism. This CDR3 contains 13 residues. The germline gives CDR1 ENHRY, CDR2 SYGVKD. V was pared by 4 bases and J by 7 bases, with 10 bases between. From RNA, the CDR3 regions of TCR beta chains were amplified and sequenced. The first-round RT-PCR employed HTBI primers together with the Qiagen OneStep RT-PCR kit. A multiplex PCR was then performed as the second round. TCRdb reanalysed the multiplex PCR reads using MiXCR and keeps one entry per CDR3 protein. In the table there are 500,000 to 600,000 distinct CDR3 sequences, under 45% of which are singletons. Diagnostic conclusions were grounded in clinical symptoms, serum thyroxine, TRAb, thyroid ultrasound and orbital computed tomography.

This chain uses TRBV10-3 with TRBJ2-2, with D possibly TRBD1 on 6 matching bases. Sequenced input: peripheral blood or thyroid tissue (not recorded which). The TCR was taken from an adult man with Graves' hyperthyroidism. CDR3 DNA sequence: TGTGCCATCAGTGCGTCAGGGGTCGGGGAGCTGTTTTTT. It is translated as CAISASGVGELFF.